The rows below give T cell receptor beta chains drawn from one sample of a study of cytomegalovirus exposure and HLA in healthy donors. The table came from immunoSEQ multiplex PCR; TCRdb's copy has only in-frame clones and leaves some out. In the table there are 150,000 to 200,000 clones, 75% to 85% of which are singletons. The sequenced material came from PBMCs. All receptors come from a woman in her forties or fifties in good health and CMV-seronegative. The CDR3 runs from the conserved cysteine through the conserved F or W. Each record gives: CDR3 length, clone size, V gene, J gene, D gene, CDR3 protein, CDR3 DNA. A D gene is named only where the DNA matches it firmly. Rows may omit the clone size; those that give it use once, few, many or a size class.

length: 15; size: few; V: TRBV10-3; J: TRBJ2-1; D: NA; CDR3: CAISSLGTGFNEQFF; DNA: TGTGCCATCAGTTCGCTAGGCACTGGTTTCAATGAGCAGTTCTTC
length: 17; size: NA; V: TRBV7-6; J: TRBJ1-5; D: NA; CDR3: CASSLARAGLSNQPQHF; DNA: TGTGCCAGCAGCTTAGCCAGGGCAGGCCTCAGCAATCAGCCCCAGCATTTT
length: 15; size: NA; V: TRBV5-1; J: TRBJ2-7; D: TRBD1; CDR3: CASSLAGTETYEQYF; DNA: TGCGCCAGCAGCTTGGCAGGGACAGAGACCTACGAGCAGTACTTC
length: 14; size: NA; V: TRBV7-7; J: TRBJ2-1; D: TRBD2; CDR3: CASSLGGSGNEQFF; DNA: TGTGCTAGCAGCTTGGGCGGGAGTGGGAATGAGCAGTTCTTC
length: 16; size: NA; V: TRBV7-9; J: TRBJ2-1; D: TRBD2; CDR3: CASSPLGLAGHNEQFF; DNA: TGTGCCAGCAGCCCCCTCGGACTAGCGGGACACAATGAGCAGTTCTTC
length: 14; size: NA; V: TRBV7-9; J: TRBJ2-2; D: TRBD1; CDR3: CASSLGQGSGELFF; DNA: TGTGCCAGCAGCCTCGGACAGGGTTCCGGGGAGCTGTTTTTT
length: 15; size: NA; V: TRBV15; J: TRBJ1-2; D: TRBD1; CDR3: CATSSPDRVIYGYTF; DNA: TGTGCCACCAGCAGCCCTGACAGGGTAATCTATGGCTACACCTTC
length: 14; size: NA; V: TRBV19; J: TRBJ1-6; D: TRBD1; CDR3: CASSTDRVRSPLHF; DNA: TGTGCCAGTAGTACCGACAGGGTTCGGTCACCCCTCCACTTT
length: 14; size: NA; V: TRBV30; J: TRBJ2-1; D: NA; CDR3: CAWSRGSSYNEQFF; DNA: TGTGCCTGGAGTCGGGGTAGCTCCTACAATGAGCAGTTCTTC
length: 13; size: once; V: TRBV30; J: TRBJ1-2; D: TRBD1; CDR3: CAWNPGGDYGYTF; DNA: TGTGCCTGGAACCCAGGGGGAGACTATGGCTACACCTTC
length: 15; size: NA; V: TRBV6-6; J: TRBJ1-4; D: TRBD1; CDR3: CASRRVRGSNEKLFF; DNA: TGTGCCAGCAGAAGAGTCAGGGGGAGCAATGAAAAACTGTTTTTT
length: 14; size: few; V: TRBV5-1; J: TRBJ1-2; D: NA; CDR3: CASSLGVVADGYTF; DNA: TGCGCCAGCAGCTTAGGGGTTGTGGCGGATGGCTACACCTTC
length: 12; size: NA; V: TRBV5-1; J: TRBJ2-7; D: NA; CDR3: CASSREWREQYF; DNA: TGCGCCAGCAGCCGGGAATGGCGCGAGCAGTACTTC
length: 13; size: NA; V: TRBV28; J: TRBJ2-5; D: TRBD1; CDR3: CASSSTGVETQYF; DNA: TGTGCCAGCAGTTCGACAGGGGTGGAGACCCAGTACTTC
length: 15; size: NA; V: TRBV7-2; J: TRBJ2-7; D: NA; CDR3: CASSESRVKGYEQYF; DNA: TGTGCCAGCAGCGAGAGCAGGGTAAAGGGCTACGAGCAGTACTTC
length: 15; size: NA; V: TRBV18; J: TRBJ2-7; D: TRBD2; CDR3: CASSPLIAGAHEQYF; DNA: TGTGCCAGCTCACCACTGATAGCGGGAGCCCACGAGCAGTACTTC
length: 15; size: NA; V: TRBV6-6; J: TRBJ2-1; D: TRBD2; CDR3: CASSPRGGSYNEQFF; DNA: TGTGCCAGCAGTCCCCGGGGGGGGTCCTACAATGAGCAGTTCTTC
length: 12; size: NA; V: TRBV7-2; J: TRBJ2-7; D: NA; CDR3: CASRQDRREQYF; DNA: TGTGCCAGCAGACAGGACCGCCGCGAGCAGTACTTC
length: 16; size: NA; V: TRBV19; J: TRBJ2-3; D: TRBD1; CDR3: CASSKMGDRGTDTQYF; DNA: TGTGCCAGTAGTAAGATGGGGGACAGGGGCACAGATACGCAGTATTTT
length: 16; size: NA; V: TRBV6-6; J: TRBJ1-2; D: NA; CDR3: CASKPTPRQAFYGYTF; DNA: TGTGCCAGCAAACCCACCCCAAGACAGGCCTTCTATGGCTACACCTTC
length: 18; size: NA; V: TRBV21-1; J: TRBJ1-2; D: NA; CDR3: CASSKSATVKFSHYGYTF; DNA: TGTGCCAGCAGCAAATCTGCAACGGTAAAGTTTTCCCACTATGGCTACACCTTC
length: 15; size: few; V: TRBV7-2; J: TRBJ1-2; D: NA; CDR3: CASSVGGGGNKGYTF; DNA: TGTGCCAGCAGCGTAGGTGGGGGCGGTAATAAAGGCTACACCTTC
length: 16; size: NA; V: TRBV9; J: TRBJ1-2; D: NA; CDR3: CASSFGPSGQGYGYTF; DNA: TGTGCCAGCAGCTTTGGTCCCTCCGGGCAGGGGTATGGCTACACCTTC
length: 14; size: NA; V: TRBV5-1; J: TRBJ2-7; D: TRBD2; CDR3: CASSLTSGSNEQYF; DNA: TGCGCCAGCAGCTTAACTAGCGGGAGTAACGAGCAGTACTTC
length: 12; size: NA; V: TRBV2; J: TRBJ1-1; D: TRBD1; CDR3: CASTQRTGEAFF; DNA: TGTGCCAGCACCCAACGGACAGGGGAAGCTTTCTTT
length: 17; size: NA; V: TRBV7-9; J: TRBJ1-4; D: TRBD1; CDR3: CASSPGQWTATNEKLFF; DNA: TGTGCCAGCAGCCCGGGACAGTGGACAGCAACTAATGAAAAACTGTTTTTT
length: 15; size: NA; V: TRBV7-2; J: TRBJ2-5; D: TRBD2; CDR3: CASSFGLAGGETQYF; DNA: TGTGCCAGCAGCTTTGGACTAGCGGGGGGGGAGACCCAGTACTTC
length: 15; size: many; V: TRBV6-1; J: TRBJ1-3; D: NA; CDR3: CASSDSNYSGNTIYF; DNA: TGTGCCAGCAGTGACAGCAACTACTCTGGAAACACCATATATTTT
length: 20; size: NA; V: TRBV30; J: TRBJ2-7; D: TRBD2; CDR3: CAWSPPSGTSARPSSYEQYF; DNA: TGTGCCTGGAGTCCCCCTTCCGGGACTAGCGCCCGACCAAGTTCCTACGAGCAGTACTTC
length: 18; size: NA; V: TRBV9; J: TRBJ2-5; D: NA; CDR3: CASSVGLGGPSYQETQYF; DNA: TGTGCCAGCAGCGTAGGGCTCGGGGGGCCTTCGTACCAAGAGACCCAGTACTTC
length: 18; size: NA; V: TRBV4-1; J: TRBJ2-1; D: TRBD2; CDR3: CASSQEPFSSGSYNEQFF; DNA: TGCGCCAGCAGCCAAGAACCTTTCTCTAGCGGGAGTTACAATGAGCAGTTCTTC
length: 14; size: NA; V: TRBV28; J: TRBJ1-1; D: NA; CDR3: CASSFSFEVTEAFF; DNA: TGTGCCAGCAGTTTTTCGTTTGAGGTCACTGAAGCTTTCTTT
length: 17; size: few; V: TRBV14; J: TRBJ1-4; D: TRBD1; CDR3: CASSRPTGTGNNEKLFF; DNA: TGTGCCAGCAGCCGTCCTACCGGGACAGGGAACAATGAAAAACTGTTTTTT
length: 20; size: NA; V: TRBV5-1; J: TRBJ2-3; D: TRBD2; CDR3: CASSFLPVGAGGPSTDTQYF; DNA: TGCGCCAGCAGCTTCCTACCGGTGGGAGCGGGAGGGCCTAGCACAGATACGCAGTATTTT
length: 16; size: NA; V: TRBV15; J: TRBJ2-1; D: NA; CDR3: CATSRVRQGIYNEQFF; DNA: TGTGCCACCAGCAGAGTCCGGCAGGGTATCTACAATGAGCAGTTCTTC
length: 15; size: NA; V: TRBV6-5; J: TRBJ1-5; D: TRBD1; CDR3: CASSRQGVGNRPQHF; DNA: TGTGCCAGCAGTCGACAGGGGGTTGGTAATCGGCCCCAGCATTTT
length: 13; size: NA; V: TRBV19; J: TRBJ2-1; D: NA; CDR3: CASRSPGADEQFF; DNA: TGTGCCAGTAGGTCCCCGGGAGCCGATGAGCAGTTCTTC
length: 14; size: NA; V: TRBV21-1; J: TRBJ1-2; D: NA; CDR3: CASSARPISHGYTF; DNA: TGTGCCAGCAGCGCGCGGCCCATCTCCCATGGCTACACCTTC
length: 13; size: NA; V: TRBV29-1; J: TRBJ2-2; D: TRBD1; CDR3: CSARQGNTGELFF; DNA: TGCAGCGCCCGACAGGGGAACACCGGGGAGCTGTTTTTT
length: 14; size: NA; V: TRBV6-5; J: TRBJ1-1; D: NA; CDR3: CASSYTRENTEAFF; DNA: TGTGCCAGCAGTTATACCCGAGAAAACACTGAAGCTTTCTTT
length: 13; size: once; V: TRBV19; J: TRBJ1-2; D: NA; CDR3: CASSIGENYGYTF; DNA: TGTGCCAGTAGTATCGGAGAAAACTATGGCTACACCTTC
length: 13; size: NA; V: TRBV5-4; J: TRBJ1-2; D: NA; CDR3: CASSEGAAYGYTF; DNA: TGTGCCAGCAGCGAAGGGGCGGCTTATGGCTACACCTTC
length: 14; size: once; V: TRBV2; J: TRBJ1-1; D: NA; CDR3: CASGEAGMGTEAFF; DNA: TGTGCCAGCGGAGAGGCAGGGATGGGGACTGAAGCTTTCTTT
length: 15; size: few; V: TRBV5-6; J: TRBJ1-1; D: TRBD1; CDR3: CASSFYGQGRSEAFF; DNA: TGTGCCAGCAGCTTTTACGGACAGGGACGTTCTGAAGCTTTCTTT